Given below is one T cell receptor (beta chain) in context. This sample was included in a study of blood T cell repertoires in COVID-19. The overall study: Specimens from acute and convalescent COVID-19 originated in the United States, Italy and Spain. The cDNA or gDNA used as material had been derived from T cells, B-cell-depleted T cells, or PBMCs.

Study processing details: Amplification from reference gene primers served as the basis for estimated nucleated cell counts. Repertoires were generated with immunoSEQ multiplex PCR, while TCRdb's copy carries only in-frame clones and drops some. That table furnishes V, J and clone size, whereas the DNA furnished D and trimming. The sample shows a few hundred thousand clones, roughly 90% of them seen only once. CDR3 length equals 15 residues. The germline gives CDR1 ENHRY, CDR2 SYGVKD. With V trimmed by 6 bases and J by 3 bases, 8 bases remained unmatched. What was sequenced was peripheral blood. The source is a woman in her thirties or forties who had recovered from COVID-19. The gene calls are TRBV10-3 and TRBJ1-3, with 7 bases lining up with TRBD1. CDR3 nucleotides: TGTGCCATCAGCGAACAGGGGAGAAGTGGAAACACCATATATTTT. Translation gives CAISEQGRSGNTIYF.